This TCR beta chain was sequenced during a study of T-cell memory formation after mild COVID-19. Notes on the study in general: Prior to infection, memory already included some responding clones, suggesting cross-reactive memory joined.

CDR3 length equals 15 residues. Trimming at V came to 5 bases and at J to 8 bases, leaving 10 bases not matched to a gene. Constant-segment primers and 5'RACE yielded cDNA libraries for TCR alpha and TCR beta, each carrying sample barcodes and UMIs. Via MiXCR, TCRdb re-called the 5' RACE reads, giving one row per CDR3 protein. The sample consists of almost 350,000 distinct CDR3 sequences, 20% to 25% of them appearing once. On this clonotype: Its cognate antigen is unknown.

The origin of this receptor is a man aged 18 to 35 who had mild COVID-19 (a few samples of this study predate the infection). Cell type and time point are not known. The V gene is TRBV12-3 or TRBV12-4, the J gene TRBJ1-4; 8 bases fit TRBD1. The sequenced sample consisted of PBMCs or a T cell subset sorted from them (not recorded which). This chain's CDR3 is CASSATTGEREKLFF. In DNA form, the CDR3 reads TGTGCCAGCAGTGCTACGACAGGGGAGCGAGAAAAACTGTTTTTT.